The 25 T cell receptor beta chains listed next were all sequenced from one sample in a study of vaccination effects on CD4 cells after COVID-19. Antigen-specific CD4+ T cells were expanded with viral peptide pools in the ViraFEST assay before sequencing. Culturing for ten to eleven days preceded CD4+ T cell isolation. People in the vaccine group had not been infected with SARS-CoV-2 before, and their nucleocapsid antibodies were negative. For these receptors, no antigen is known. This table comes from immunoSEQ multiplex PCR, and its TCRdb copy is limited to in-frame clones, with some not included. The sample consists of 50,000 to 60,000 clones, 55% to 75% of them appearing once. Sample: CD4+ T cells from PBMCs cultured with SARS-CoV-2 spike peptides, taken before COVID-19 vaccination. Receptors were obtained from a human donor who received a COVID-19 vaccine.

The chain combines TRBV5-4 with TRBJ2-6; 8 bases map to TRBD1. The junction had 7 bases not matched to a gene; V was cut back by 5 bases and J by 0 bases. The CDR3 has 17 amino acids. From germline, CDR1 is SGHNT and CDR2 YYREEE (reference sequence). The CDR3 region is CASSKGQVGSGANVLTF. The DNA of the CDR3 is TGTGCCAGCAGTAAGGGACAGGTGGGCTCTGGGGCCAACGTCCTGACTTTC.

This rearrangement joins TRBV27 to TRBJ1-1; D perhaps matches TRBD1 (6 bases). The CDR3 is 18 amino acids. V was pared by 1 base and J by 1 base, with 19 bases between. From germline, CDR1 is MNHEY and CDR2 SMNVEV (reference sequence). For the CDR3, the DNA is TGTGCCAGCAGTTTATTGATACCTCTCAGGGGCCAGAACACTGAAGCTTTCTTT. Amino acids: CASSLLIPLRGQNTEAFF.

The sample holds a few counts of this clone. The genes are TRBV7-8 and TRBJ1-4, with 7 bases identical to TRBD1. V lost 5 bases and J lost 4; bases outside the gene matches: 4. This CDR3 comprises 14 residues. The V gene's germline CDR1 is SGHVS and CDR2 FQNEAQ. CDR3 sequence (DNA): TGTGCCAGCAGCCGAGGGGGCGATAATGAAAAACTGTTTTTT. This codes for CASSRGGDNEKLFF.

This chain uses TRBV5-1 with TRBJ1-5; D is possibly TRBD1 (6 bases). Trimming stripped 4 bases from V and 0 bases from J, with 14 bases between. CDR1 and CDR2 (germline): SGHRS, YFSETQ. This CDR3 is built from 16 residues. The CDR3, as DNA: TGCGCCAGCAGCCCGGGGGACACCATTAGCAATCAGCCCCAGCATTTT. Its translation: CASSPGDTISNQPQHF.

This sequence joins TRBV28 and TRBJ1-2, with no clear D. V shed 1 base and J shed 3 bases, with 6 bases lying between them. Looked up from germline, CDR1 is MDHEN and CDR2 is SYDVKM. The CDR3 has 13 amino acids. CDR3 nucleotides: TGTGCCAGCAGTTTATTCGGGGACTATGGCTACACCTTC. Translating it yields CASSLFGDYGYTF.

This clone has more than one count but fewer than ten. The chain is built from TRBV2 and TRBJ1-5; tentative D call: TRBD1 (5 bases). In germline, CDR1 is SNHLY, CDR2 FYNNEI. This CDR3 comprises 13 residues. V lost 7 bases and J 3 bases, leaving 10 bases between the germline ends. The CDR3 coding sequence is TGTGCCAGCACGAGGGACCCCAATCAGCCCCAGCATTTT. Protein product: CASTRDPNQPQHF.

The J gene is TRBJ1-3, the V gene TRBV2, with 10 bases lining up with TRBD1. Germline V gives CDR1 SNHLY, CDR2 FYNNEI. J gave up 2 bases and V 6 bases, and 4 bases lay outside the gene matches. The CDR3 consists of 15 residues. CDR3 amino acids: CASSADRGPGNTIYF. DNA for the CDR3: TGTGCCAGCAGCGCCGACAGGGGGCCTGGAAACACCATATATTTT.

There are a few counts of this clone. The chain uses TRBV6-5 and TRBJ2-2; D possibly corresponds to TRBD2 (6 bases). From germline, CDR1 is MNHEY and CDR2 SVGAGI. V lost 6 bases and J 0 bases, leaving 11 bases between the germline ends. The CDR3 loop spans 15 amino acids. The CDR3 sequence: CASREGLSNTGELFF. DNA for the CDR3: TGTGCCAGCAGGGAGGGACTGTCGAACACCGGGGAGCTGTTTTTT.

The chain joins TRBV2 to TRBJ2-7; D possibly corresponds to TRBD2 (6 bases). Germline V gives CDR1 SNHLY, CDR2 FYNNEI. Trimming took 8 bases from V and 2 from J, leaving 13 bases between them. This CDR3 has 13 amino acids. CDR3 in DNA: TGTGCCAGCCACCGGGACTCCGCCTACGAGCAGTACTTC. Encoded protein: CASHRDSAYEQYF.

The V gene is TRBV7-9, the J gene TRBJ1-5; the D is unclear. V lost 3 bases and J lost 7, with 10 bases in between. CDR1 and CDR2 from the germline V gene are SEHNR and FQNEAQ (reference sequence). This CDR3 has 13 residues. In DNA form, the CDR3 reads TGTGCCAGCAGCTTGGTGCTGGGGCAGCCCCAGCATTTT. This translates into CASSLVLGQPQHF.

The chain combines TRBV27 with TRBJ1-1; no clear D. Germline V lookup: CDR1 MNHEY, CDR2 SMNVEV (reference sequence). V was cut by 6 bases and J by 4 bases, with 15 bases left in between. The CDR3 is 14 amino acids. CDR3 sequence: CASSRQLSGTEAFF. The CDR3 DNA reads TGTGCCAGCAGCCGACAATTATCAGGCACTGAAGCTTTCTTT.

The DNA for the CDR3 is TGTGCCAGTAGCCCCGGGACAGGGGTCTACGAGCAGTACTTC. Protein sequence: CASSPGTGVYEQYF. The rearrangement uses TRBV19 and TRBJ2-7; 10 bases line up with TRBD1. The CDR3 spans 14 residues. Germline assignment: CDR1 LNHDA and CDR2 SQIVND (reference sequence). After removal of 6 bases from V and 3 bases from J, the junction contained 5 bases not matched to a gene.

The V and J genes are TRBV5-4 and TRBJ2-1; 8 nucleotides line up with TRBD1. With 2 bases clipped from V and 7 bases from J, the junction kept 2 bases outside the gene matches. The CDR3 covers 13 residues. CDR1 and CDR2 (germline): SGHNT, YYREEE (reference sequence). CDR3 coding DNA: TGTGCCAGCAGCTTTAACAGGGGGAATGAGCAGTTCTTC. It encodes CASSFNRGNEQFF.

The chain has TRBV4-3 and TRBJ2-7; D may be TRBD2 (6 bases). This CDR3 region has 15 residues. Per the germline V gene, CDR1 is LGHNA and CDR2 is YSLEER. The V and J ends lost 0 bases and 4 bases respectively, with 13 bases between them. The CDR3 reads CASSQDSWGRYEQYF. Here the CDR3 DNA reads TGCGCCAGCAGCCAAGATAGCTGGGGGAGGTACGAGCAGTACTTC.

V and J are TRBV5-1 and TRBJ1-2; D is uncertain. Germline assignment: CDR1 SGHRS and CDR2 YFSETQ. This CDR3 contains 14 residues. V lost 0 bases and J 0 bases, leaving 6 bases between the germline ends. CDR3 DNA: TGCGCCAGCAGCTTGGACGGAGCTAACTATGGCTACACCTTC. This translates into CASSLDGANYGYTF.

This clone turned up a few times. V and J are TRBV19 and TRBJ1-5; possibly TRBD1 for D (5 bases). CDR3 length: 14 residues. Trimming shortened V by 1 base and J by 7 bases, and 11 bases separated the two germline ends. Germline V lookup: CDR1 LNHDA, CDR2 SQIVND (reference sequence). DNA for the CDR3: TGTGCCAGTAGTATAGCCAGGGTTGGGCAGCCCCAGCATTTT. This codes for CASSIARVGQPQHF.

The chain combines TRBV4-2 with TRBJ1-1; tentative D call: TRBD1 (5 bases). Germline V CDR1 and CDR2: LGHNA, YNFKEQ. Trimming stripped 1 base from V and 10 bases from J, with 19 bases between. This CDR3 is built from 15 residues. The CDR3 loop reads CASSQGGGTRVIAFF. CDR3 bases: TGTGCCAGCAGCCAAGGGGGGGGGACCCGGGTCATAGCTTTCTTT.

The gene calls are TRBV4-1 and TRBJ2-1; D is unclear. Germline loops: CDR1 MGHRA, CDR2 YSYEKL. This CDR3 region has 16 residues. V gave up 0 bases and J gave up 8 bases, with 17 bases separating them. As DNA, the CDR3 is TGCGCCAGCAGCCAAGATCTTTTTCGGGCGGTCTATGAGCAGTTCTTC. Translated, it gives CASSQDLFRAVYEQFF.

V gene TRBV14 combines with J gene TRBJ1-2; 9 bases are a match to TRBD1. The germline gives CDR1 SGHDN, CDR2 FVKESK. This CDR3 contains 14 residues. The V and J ends lost 4 bases and 3 bases, in that order; junction bases with no gene match: 3. The CDR3 DNA reads as TGTGCCAGCAGCCCAGACAGGGGGGACTATGGCTACACCTTC. Translating it yields CASSPDRGDYGYTF.

This clone was detected once. The genes are TRBV19 and TRBJ2-1; maybe TRBD2 (6 bases). Germline CDR1 is LNHDA and CDR2 is SQIVND (reference sequence). V was trimmed by 2 bases and J by 10 bases, leaving 12 bases between them. This CDR3 is built from 13 residues. This CDR3 is CASSITRRGEQFF. The CDR3 nucleotides read TGTGCCAGTAGTATAACTCGGAGGGGCGAGCAGTTCTTC.

The J gene is TRBJ1-2, the V gene TRBV5-1; possibly TRBD1 for D (6 bases). This CDR3 spans 13 amino acids. Trimming stripped 3 bases from V and 4 bases from J, with 10 bases between. Germline V lookup: CDR1 SGHRS, CDR2 YFSETQ. CDR3 residues: CASSWTEPYGYTF. CDR3 DNA sequence: TGCGCCAGCAGCTGGACAGAACCCTATGGCTACACCTTC.

This chain links TRBV7-8 with TRBJ2-3, with a possible D match to TRBD2 (5 bases). The CDR3 consists of 15 residues. The germline V and J ends were trimmed by 4 bases and 0 bases, with 11 bases remaining between them. The germline gives CDR1 SGHVS, CDR2 FQNEAQ. The CDR3 protein is CASSSQAASTDTQYF. The CDR3 bases are TGTGCCAGCAGCTCCCAAGCGGCTAGCACAGATACGCAGTATTTT.

This chain's CDR3 is CASSRQTGAVYGYTF. The CDR3 DNA reads TGTGCCAGCAGTCGTCAGACAGGGGCTGTCTATGGCTACACCTTC. J is TRBJ1-2 and V is TRBV27; 8 bases agree with TRBD1. The length of the CDR3 is 15 residues. Germline V gives CDR1 MNHEY, CDR2 SMNVEV (reference sequence). V lost 5 bases and J lost 4; bases outside the gene matches: 9.

This rearrangement joins TRBV7-9 to TRBJ2-6; D remains ambiguous. This CDR3 comprises 16 residues. Trimming shortened V by 5 bases and J by 2 bases, and 13 bases separated the two germline ends. CDR1 and CDR2 from the germline V gene are SEHNR and FQNEAQ (reference sequence). CDR3: CASSIRVRAGANVLTF. The CDR3 DNA sequence: TGTGCCAGCAGCATACGCGTCCGGGCTGGGGCCAACGTCCTGACTTTC.

The rearrangement joins TRBV14 to TRBJ2-7, with D possibly TRBD1 on 6 matching bases. V lost 0 bases, J lost 2 bases, and 17 bases lay in between. Germline V gene data show CDR1 as SGHDN and CDR2 as FVKESK. This CDR3 is 17 amino acids long. CDR3 sequence (DNA): TGTGCCAGCAGCCAAGATAAAAGGGGGTTTGGAGCCTACGAGCAGTACTTC. Its protein product is CASSQDKRGFGAYEQYF.